This is a list of T cell receptor beta chains from one sample in a study of blood T cell repertoires in COVID-19. Generated by immunoSEQ multiplex PCR, the TCRdb table keeps only in-frame clones and is missing some. The sample yields around 340,000 clones, 80% to 90% seen once. Source material: PBMCs or T cells enriched from blood (not recorded which). The receptors were sampled from a woman in her 40s with acute COVID-19. The CDR3 runs from the conserved cysteine through the conserved F or W. The D gene is left open where the match is weak. Only part of the rows carry a size: once, few, many, or a class if the clone is expanded.

15 | . | TRBJ2-3 | . | TRBV28 | TGTGCCAGCAGTCGGACTCTGATTGTACCTGATACGCAGTATTTT | CASSRTLIVPDTQYF
17 | . | TRBJ2-7 | few | TRBV10-3 | TGTGCCATCAGTGGAGAGGAGAGGAGGTTTCAGCCCTACGAGCAGTACTTC | CAISGEERRFQPYEQYF
15 | . | TRBJ1-2 | few | TRBV5-1 | TGCGCCAGCAGAGGAGATCCCACGGATAACTATGGCTACACCTTC | CASRGDPTDNYGYTF
16 | TRBD2 | TRBJ2-3 | . | TRBV4-2 | TGTGCCAGCAGCCCACCGACTAGCGGGGGGGAAGATACGCAGTATTTT | CASSPPTSGGEDTQYF
13 | TRBD1 | TRBJ1-1 | . | TRBV9 | TGTGCCAGCAGCAAGGACAGGGACGCTGAAGCTTTCTTT | CASSKDRDAEAFF
15 | TRBD1 | TRBJ2-3 | . | TRBV4-2 | TGTGCCAGCAGCCTGGGACAGGGAGGCACAGATACGCAGTATTTT | CASSLGQGGTDTQYF
17 | TRBD2 | TRBJ2-3 | . | TRBV5-1 | TGCGCCAGCAGCTTGGGGGGCACGCGGGAGGGCGTGGATACGCAGTATTTT | CASSLGGTREGVDTQYF
14 | TRBD2 | TRBJ2-5 | . | TRBV19 | TGTGCCAGCCAGGCGGGGGGGCACTCGGAGACCCAGTACTTC | CASQAGGHSETQYF
14 | . | TRBJ1-1 | . | TRBV3-1/TRBV3-2 | TGTGCCAGCAGCCAAGGGACAGTTAACACTGAAGCTTTCTTT | CASSQGTVNTEAFF
14 | . | TRBJ1-2 | . | TRBV3-1/TRBV3-2 | TGTGCCAGCAGCCGCCTATCGGGGGGGTATGGCTACACCTTC | CASSRLSGGYGYTF
15 | TRBD2 | TRBJ2-1 | . | TRBV9 | TGTGCCAGCGCAGAAACCGGGACTAGCGATAATGAGCAGTTCTTC | CASAETGTSDNEQFF
13 | . | TRBJ1-4 | . | TRBV29-1 | TGCAGCGTGAATGGAGGACCTAAGGAAAAACTGTTTTTT | CSVNGGPKEKLFF
12 | . | TRBJ1-2 | once | TRBV29-1 | TGCAGCGTTGTTGGGAGCGAGTATGGCTACACCTTC | CSVVGSEYGYTF
11 | . | TRBJ1-2 | . | TRBV28 | TGTGCCAGCCCACGAGGTGGCGGCTACACCTTC | CASPRGGGYTF
16 | . | TRBJ1-2 | . | TRBV18 | TGTGCCAGCTCACCAGGTTTGAGACGCTCCGGGGATGGCTACACCTTC | CASSPGLRRSGDGYTF
13 | . | TRBJ2-2 | once | TRBV11-2 | TGTGCCAGCAGCCCGTTCCCCGGCGGGGAGCTGTTTTTT | CASSPFPGGELFF
16 | . | TRBJ1-4 | . | TRBV6-2/TRBV6-3 | TGTGCCAGCAGTGCGTCCCTACAGGGTTATAATGAAAAACTGTTTTTT | CASSASLQGYNEKLFF
15 | . | TRBJ1-1 | . | TRBV18 | TGTGCCAGCTCACCACCATTGAGGGCGAACACTGAAGCTTTCTTT | CASSPPLRANTEAFF
12 | . | TRBJ2-2 | . | TRBV5-4 | TGTGCCAGCGGCGGCGACACCGGGGAGCTGTTTTTT | CASGGDTGELFF
14 | TRBD2 | TRBJ2-7 | . | TRBV10-3 | TGTGCCACCACAAGGACTAGCGGCTCCTACGAGCAGTACTTC | CATTRTSGSYEQYF
14 | TRBD2 | TRBJ2-1 | . | TRBV5-1 | TGCGCCAGCAGCTTGACCGGGACTACCTATGAGCAGTTCTTC | CASSLTGTTYEQFF
16 | TRBD2 | TRBJ2-2 | . | TRBV7-2 | TGTGCCAGCAGCGCCTTGGGGGGGACCTACACCGGGGAGCTGTTTTTT | CASSALGGTYTGELFF
15 | . | TRBJ2-7 | . | TRBV11-3 | TGTGCCAGCAGCTTTGGAGCGGACCCTTCCTACGAGCAGTACTTC | CASSFGADPSYEQYF
14 | . | TRBJ2-3 | once | TRBV27 | TGTGCCAGCAGTCGGGTAGCGGTCACAGATACGCAGTATTTT | CASSRVAVTDTQYF
16 | . | TRBJ1-6 | . | TRBV27 | TGTGCCAGCAGTCCTGTTGGACAGACGGGCAATTCACCCCTCCACTTT | CASSPVGQTGNSPLHF
14 | . | TRBJ2-6 | . | TRBV21-1 | TGTGCCAGCAGCCCAGGGTGGGGGGCCAACGTCCTGACTTTC | CASSPGWGANVLTF
15 | TRBD1 | TRBJ1-3 | . | TRBV6-5 | TGTGCCAGCAGTAGACAGGGGTCATCTGGAAACACCATATATTTT | CASSRQGSSGNTIYF
18 | TRBD2 | TRBJ2-1 | . | TRBV2 | TGTGCCAGCAGTGAAGCGCAGGGGGCTAGCGGGAGGGACAATGAGCAGTTCTTC | CASSEAQGASGRDNEQFF
13 | . | TRBJ1-2 | . | TRBV6-6 | TGTGCCAGCAGTTCCACAGGGAACTATGGCTACACCTTC | CASSSTGNYGYTF
17 | . | TRBJ1-4 | . | TRBV10-3 | TGTGCCATCAGGGCCGAGGTATCGGGCCCCCGGGGAAATAAACTGTTTTTT | CAIRAEVSGPRGNKLFF
16 | . | TRBJ2-7 | . | TRBV12-2 | TGTGCAAGTCGCTCCCGGTGGGGGCAGGGGTTTTACGAGCAGTACTTC | CASRSRWGQGFYEQYF
17 | . | TRBJ1-3 | . | TRBV11-2 | TGTGCCAGCAGCTTAATCCAGTGGGGCGCTTCTGGAAACACCATATATTTT | CASSLIQWGASGNTIYF
13 | TRBD2 | TRBJ2-1 | once | TRBV7-2 | TGTGCCAGCAGCTCACGGGGGGGCCATGAGCAGTTCTTC | CASSSRGGHEQFF
15 | TRBD1 | TRBJ1-1 | . | TRBV5-3 | TGTGCCAGAAGCTCAGCCGGGACAGGGAAAACTGAAGCTTTCTTT | CARSSAGTGKTEAFF
15 | TRBD1 | TRBJ1-6 | . | TRBV5-1 | TGCGCCAGCAGTGGCCTCGGGACAGGGGATTCACCCCTCCACTTT | CASSGLGTGDSPLHF
17 | TRBD1 | TRBJ1-5 | . | TRBV7-8 | TGTGCCAGCAGCTTAGGGTTATGGCAGGGGGGAGATCAGCCCCAGCATTTT | CASSLGLWQGGDQPQHF
15 | . | TRBJ2-3 | . | TRBV7-9 | TGTGCCAGCAGCTTAACGGGATCTAAGCCAGATACGCAGTATTTT | CASSLTGSKPDTQYF